This T cell receptor beta chain was identified during a study of control samples from healthy donors and cancer patients. Profiled with immunoSEQ multiplex PCR; TCRdb holds only in-frame clones, not every one. The sample consists of 45,000 or so clones, around 87% of them appearing once. The CDR3 loop spans 12 amino acids. Germline CDR1 is SEHNR and CDR2 is FQNEAQ (reference sequence). The V segment lost 5 bases and the J segment 10 bases; nucleotides outside the gene matches: 4. V is TRBV7-9 and J is TRBJ2-1; the match to TRBD1 covers 8 bases. The TCR was taken from an older woman with lung cancer. The sample consisted of PBMCs. As DNA, the CDR3 is TGTGCCAGCAGCCGACAGGGGCCCGAGCAGTTCTTC. Translation: CASSRQGPEQFF.